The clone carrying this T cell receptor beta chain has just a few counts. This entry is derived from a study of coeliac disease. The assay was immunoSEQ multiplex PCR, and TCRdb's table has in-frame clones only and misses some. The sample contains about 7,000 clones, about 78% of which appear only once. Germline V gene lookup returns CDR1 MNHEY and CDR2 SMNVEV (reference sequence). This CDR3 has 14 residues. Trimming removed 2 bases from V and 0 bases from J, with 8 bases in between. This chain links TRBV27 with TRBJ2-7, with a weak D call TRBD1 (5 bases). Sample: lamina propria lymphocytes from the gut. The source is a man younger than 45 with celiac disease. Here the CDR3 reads CASSLTDSSYEQYF. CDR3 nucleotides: TGTGCCAGCAGTTTAACTGACAGCTCCTACGAGCAGTACTTC.